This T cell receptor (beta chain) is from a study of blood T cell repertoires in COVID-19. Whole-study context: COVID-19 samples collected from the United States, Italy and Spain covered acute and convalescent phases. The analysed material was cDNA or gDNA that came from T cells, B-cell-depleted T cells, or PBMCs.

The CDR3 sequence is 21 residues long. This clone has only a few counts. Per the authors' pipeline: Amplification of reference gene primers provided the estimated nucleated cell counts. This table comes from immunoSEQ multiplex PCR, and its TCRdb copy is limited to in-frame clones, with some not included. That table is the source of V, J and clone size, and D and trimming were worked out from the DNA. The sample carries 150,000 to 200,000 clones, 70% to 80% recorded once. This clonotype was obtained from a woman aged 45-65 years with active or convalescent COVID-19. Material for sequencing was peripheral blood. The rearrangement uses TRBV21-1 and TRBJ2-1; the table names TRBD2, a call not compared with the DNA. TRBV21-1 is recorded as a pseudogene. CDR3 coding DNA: TGTGCCAGCAGCCCGGGGGGTGAGGGACTAGCCCATCTAATGACCTACAATGAGCAGTTCTTC. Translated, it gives CASSPGGEGLAHLMTYNEQFF.